Listed below are T cell receptor beta chains from one sample, sequenced in a study of CD8+CD57+ T cells in acquired aplastic anemia. One entry per CDR3 protein results from TCRdb running MiXCR on the reads. The sample consists of roughly 200,000 distinct CDR3 sequences, less than 75% of them appearing once. Sequencing was carried out using sorted CD4+, CD8+, or CD8+CD57+ T cells (not recorded which) from PBMCs. The receptor set was obtained from a human donor with aplastic anemia. Both conserved end residues are part of each CDR3. Each record gives: D gene, J gene, V gene, clone size, CDR3 DNA, CDR3 protein. The D gene is left open where the match is weak. Only some rows state a clone size, as once, few, many or a class for expanded clones.

d_call: NA; j_call: TRBJ1-6; v_call: TRBV7-6; clone_size: NA; cdr3_nt: TGTGCCAGCAGCCCCAGGGCGGACGCCCAACACAATTCACCCCTCCACTTT; cdr3_aa: CASSPRADAQHNSPLHF
d_call: NA; j_call: TRBJ2-5; v_call: TRBV19; clone_size: NA; cdr3_nt: TGTGCCAGTAGGTTAGCGGAGACCCAGTACTTC; cdr3_aa: CASRLAETQYF
d_call: TRBD1; j_call: TRBJ2-1; v_call: TRBV20-1; clone_size: NA; cdr3_nt: TGCAGTGCGAAGGACAGGAGTTACAATGAGCAGTTCTTC; cdr3_aa: CSAKDRSYNEQFF
d_call: NA; j_call: TRBJ2-2; v_call: TRBV6-5; clone_size: once; cdr3_nt: TGTGCCAGCAGTGGTAACACCGGGGAGCTGTTTTTT; cdr3_aa: CASSGNTGELFF
d_call: NA; j_call: TRBJ2-2; v_call: TRBV20-1; clone_size: NA; cdr3_nt: TGCAGTGCTAGACCACGGAACACCGGGGAGCTGTTTTTT; cdr3_aa: CSARPRNTGELFF
d_call: TRBD2; j_call: TRBJ2-2; v_call: TRBV6-5; clone_size: NA; cdr3_nt: TGTGCCAGCAGTTACTCACTTATCGGGGGGGCCTACACCGGGGAGCTGTTTTTT; cdr3_aa: CASSYSLIGGAYTGELFF
d_call: NA; j_call: TRBJ2-5; v_call: TRBV2; clone_size: NA; cdr3_nt: TGTGCCAGCAGTGAAAGTTTAATCGCGGGACTCCGTCAAGAGACCCAGTACTTC; cdr3_aa: CASSESLIAGLRQETQYF
d_call: TRBD1; j_call: TRBJ2-1; v_call: TRBV12-3/TRBV12-4; clone_size: NA; cdr3_nt: TGTGCCAGCATCAAGGGACAGGGGGCCTACAATGAGCAGTTCTTC; cdr3_aa: CASIKGQGAYNEQFF
d_call: NA; j_call: TRBJ2-7; v_call: TRBV20-1; clone_size: NA; cdr3_nt: TGCAGTGTCCTTTCTCTCAGCTCCTACGAGCAGTACTTC; cdr3_aa: CSVLSLSSYEQYF
d_call: NA; j_call: TRBJ1-2; v_call: TRBV7-2; clone_size: NA; cdr3_nt: TGTGCCAGCAGCTTAGCTAAAGGAGGGACTGGGGGCGCAAGGCTGGGCGGCTACACCTTC; cdr3_aa: CASSLAKGGTGGARLGGYTF
d_call: TRBD2; j_call: TRBJ2-3; v_call: TRBV5-1; clone_size: NA; cdr3_nt: TGCGCCAGCAGCTCTACTAGCGGCGGGGATACGCAGTATTTT; cdr3_aa: CASSSTSGGDTQYF
d_call: NA; j_call: TRBJ2-1; v_call: TRBV24-1; clone_size: NA; cdr3_nt: TGTGCCACTCGACCCAGCTCCTACAATGAGCAGTTCTTC; cdr3_aa: CATRPSSYNEQFF
d_call: NA; j_call: TRBJ2-7; v_call: TRBV6-1; clone_size: NA; cdr3_nt: TGTGCCAGCGCCAGCGGAGTAATACCTTACGAGCAGTACTTC; cdr3_aa: CASASGVIPYEQYF
d_call: NA; j_call: TRBJ1-1; v_call: TRBV2; clone_size: NA; cdr3_nt: TGTGCCAGCAGGGCGACAGTCATGAACACTGAAGCTTTCTTT; cdr3_aa: CASRATVMNTEAFF
d_call: TRBD1; j_call: TRBJ2-7; v_call: TRBV2; clone_size: NA; cdr3_nt: TGTGCCAGCACCCGGGACAGGGGTCCCTACGAGCAGTACTTC; cdr3_aa: CASTRDRGPYEQYF
d_call: NA; j_call: TRBJ1-2; v_call: TRBV29-1; clone_size: NA; cdr3_nt: TGCAGCGCCCGACGGGGGGAGGACTATGGCTACACCTTC; cdr3_aa: CSARRGEDYGYTF
d_call: TRBD2; j_call: TRBJ2-7; v_call: TRBV20-1; clone_size: NA; cdr3_nt: TGCAGTGCCCGGAGCACGACTAGCGGGGGGGCGTCAGGCGAGCAGTACTTC; cdr3_aa: CSARSTTSGGASGEQYF
d_call: TRBD1; j_call: TRBJ2-1; v_call: TRBV19; clone_size: NA; cdr3_nt: TGTGCCAGTAGTTCCGGGGACAGGGAAAAACGGAATGAGCAGTTCTTC; cdr3_aa: CASSSGDREKRNEQFF
d_call: TRBD1; j_call: TRBJ2-7; v_call: TRBV24-1; clone_size: NA; cdr3_nt: TGTGCCACCAGTGGGGGGGGGACAGGGCCGGACAGGGAGCAGTACTTC; cdr3_aa: CATSGGGTGPDREQYF
d_call: TRBD2; j_call: TRBJ2-3; v_call: TRBV24-1; clone_size: NA; cdr3_nt: TGTGCCACCAGAGCGGGACTATCGACAGATACGCAGTATTTT; cdr3_aa: CATRAGLSTDTQYF
d_call: TRBD2; j_call: TRBJ2-7; v_call: TRBV6-5; clone_size: NA; cdr3_nt: TGTGCCAGCAGTTACTCGAGCGGGGTACGGGAGCAGTACTTC; cdr3_aa: CASSYSSGVREQYF
d_call: NA; j_call: TRBJ1-5; v_call: TRBV19; clone_size: many; cdr3_nt: TGTGCCAGTAGTCCCCGGGACACCGTAATGGCCCAGCATTTT; cdr3_aa: CASSPRDTVMAQHF
d_call: NA; j_call: TRBJ1-2; v_call: TRBV7-3; clone_size: NA; cdr3_nt: TGTGCCAGCAGCTTAAGGAAGGAGGACGGCTACACCTTC; cdr3_aa: CASSLRKEDGYTF
d_call: TRBD2; j_call: TRBJ2-1; v_call: TRBV9; clone_size: NA; cdr3_nt: TGTGCCAGCAGCGGGACTAGCGGGGGGGCCAATGAGCAGTTCTTC; cdr3_aa: CASSGTSGGANEQFF
d_call: NA; j_call: TRBJ2-2; v_call: TRBV6-4; clone_size: NA; cdr3_nt: TGTGCCAGCAGTGAGAGCGGGTCCGAGACCGGGGAGCTGTTTTTT; cdr3_aa: CASSESGSETGELFF
d_call: NA; j_call: TRBJ1-1; v_call: TRBV28; clone_size: few; cdr3_nt: TGTGCCAGCATCCCCCTTACCCCGGCGGACGCTTTCTTT; cdr3_aa: CASIPLTPADAFF
d_call: NA; j_call: TRBJ1-6; v_call: TRBV2; clone_size: NA; cdr3_nt: TGTGCCAGCAAAGGTGATTATAATTCACCCCTCCACTTT; cdr3_aa: CASKGDYNSPLHF
d_call: TRBD1; j_call: TRBJ2-6; v_call: TRBV19; clone_size: few; cdr3_nt: TGTGCCAGTAGTGACATACTTAGGGACAGGGCATCTGGGGCCAACGTCCTGACTTTC; cdr3_aa: CASSDILRDRASGANVLTF
d_call: NA; j_call: TRBJ2-7; v_call: TRBV9; clone_size: NA; cdr3_nt: TGTGCCAGCAGCCCTTCCCCCGCCCGAGGGGGCTACGAGCAGTACTTC; cdr3_aa: CASSPSPARGGYEQYF
d_call: TRBD1; j_call: TRBJ1-1; v_call: TRBV19; clone_size: once; cdr3_nt: TGTGCCAGTCACAGGGGCTCCACTGAAGCTTTCTTT; cdr3_aa: CASHRGSTEAFF
d_call: NA; j_call: TRBJ1-5; v_call: TRBV15; clone_size: few; cdr3_nt: TGTGCCACCACCGGAGGGCTTTTTAGCAATCAGCCCCAGCATTTT; cdr3_aa: CATTGGLFSNQPQHF
d_call: NA; j_call: TRBJ1-1; v_call: TRBV4-1; clone_size: NA; cdr3_nt: TGCGCCAGCAGCGCCAGGACTAACACTGAAGCTTTCTTT; cdr3_aa: CASSARTNTEAFF
d_call: NA; j_call: TRBJ2-7; v_call: TRBV20-1; clone_size: NA; cdr3_nt: TGCAGTGCTAGGTCTGGCGAACACTACGAGCAGTACTTC; cdr3_aa: CSARSGEHYEQYF
d_call: TRBD1; j_call: TRBJ2-5; v_call: TRBV10-3; clone_size: few; cdr3_nt: TGTGCCATCAGCGAGCCAGGGGGCTCAGAGACCCAGTACTTC; cdr3_aa: CAISEPGGSETQYF
d_call: TRBD2; j_call: TRBJ2-2; v_call: TRBV2; clone_size: NA; cdr3_nt: TGTGCCAGCAGTGACGCGGGGGGGCCTTCCACCGGGGAGCTGTTTTTT; cdr3_aa: CASSDAGGPSTGELFF
d_call: NA; j_call: TRBJ1-5; v_call: TRBV7-8; clone_size: NA; cdr3_nt: TGTGCCAGCACCAACACGGGCCATGATCAGCCCCAGCATTTT; cdr3_aa: CASTNTGHDQPQHF